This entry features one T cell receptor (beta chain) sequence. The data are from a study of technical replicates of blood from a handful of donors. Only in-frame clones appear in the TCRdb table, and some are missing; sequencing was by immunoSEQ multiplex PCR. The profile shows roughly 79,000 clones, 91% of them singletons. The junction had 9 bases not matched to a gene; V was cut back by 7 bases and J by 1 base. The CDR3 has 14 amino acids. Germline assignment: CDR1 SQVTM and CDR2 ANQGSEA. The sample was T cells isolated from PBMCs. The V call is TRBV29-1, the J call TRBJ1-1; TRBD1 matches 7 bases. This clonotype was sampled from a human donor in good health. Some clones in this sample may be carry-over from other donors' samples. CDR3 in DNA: TGCAGCGCAATTTCCGGGACAGAGAACACTGAAGCTTTCTTT. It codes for CSAISGTENTEAFF.